The entry that follows covers one TCR beta chain sequence. Germline CDR1 reads MNHNS; CDR2 reads SASEGT. The CDR3 is made up of 13 amino acids. V shed 3 bases and J 15 bases; nucleotides not matched to a gene: 11. The data belong to a study of technical replicates of blood from several donors. The table came from immunoSEQ multiplex PCR; TCRdb's copy has only in-frame clones and leaves some out. Of 65,000 to 95,000 clones in the sample, 93% were seen once. The chain combines TRBV6-1 with TRBJ2-1, with 7 bases fitting TRBD2. This sequence was found in a human donor in good health. Material: T cells isolated from PBMCs. CDR3 in DNA: TGTGCCAGCAGTGATAGTAGCGGGCCTCCCCGGTTCTTC. It yields the protein CASSDSSGPPRFF.